This entry lists 24 T cell receptor beta chains sequenced from one sample in a study of immune cell composition in non-small cell lung cancer (dated by TCRdb to about 2017). The method behind the library was the immunoSEQ multiplex PCR assay. What TCRdb holds here is the immuneACCESS table cut down to in-frame rearrangements. Part of the clones is not present; checked against another copy, under half of the missing clones reflect an unresolved V gene, and the others are unexplained. Recorded for this sample are some 9,100 clones; about two thirds of them occurred a single time. Jointly, the top ten make up more than 7% of the sample. The material sequenced was lung tumor tissue. The receptor source for this set is a human donor with non-small cell lung cancer.

CDR3 amino acids: CASSLASGSGANVLTF. CDR3 sequence (DNA): TGCGCCAGCAGCTTGGCTTCAGGGTCTGGGGCCAACGTCCTGACTTTC. The chain joins TRBV5-1 to TRBJ2-6; a possible D gene is TRBD1 (5 bases). V dropped 0 bases and J dropped 1 base, with 8 bases sitting between them. The CDR3 is made up of 16 amino acids. Germline values: CDR1 SGHRS, CDR2 YFSETQ.

In its sample, this clone ranks as large (0.1 to 1%). The V gene is TRBV18, the J gene TRBJ1-2; D remains ambiguous. The V gene lost 0 bases and the J gene lost 4 bases, with 12 bases spanning the gap. The CDR3 length is 15 residues. The germline V gene encodes CDR1 KGHSH and CDR2 LQKENI. The CDR3 DNA reads TGTGCCAGCTCACCACCGAATTCAGGATCCTATGGCTACACCTTC. Protein: CASSPPNSGSYGYTF.

This CDR3 is CASTRLGELYEQYF. The CDR3 DNA follows: TGTGCCAGCACCCGATTAGGGGAACTCTACGAGCAGTACTTC. The genes are TRBV27 and TRBJ2-5; D perhaps matches TRBD1 (5 bases). The end of the DNA aligns better with TRBJ2-7, so the J call may be wrong. Germline V CDR1 and CDR2: MNHEY, SMNVEV (reference sequence). The CDR3 has 14 amino acids.

The V call is TRBV2, the J call TRBJ2-7; 7 bases align to TRBD1. The CDR3 contains 14 residues. After removal of 2 bases from V and 3 bases from J, the junction contained 4 bases not matched to a gene. Germline CDR1 SNHLY, CDR2 FYNNEI. The CDR3 DNA follows: TGTGCCAGCAGTGAATACAGGGGAAGCTACGAGCAGTACTTC. Amino acids: CASSEYRGSYEQYF.

This clone appeared a single time. The chain joins TRBV5-5 to TRBJ2-3, with 9 bases matching TRBD2. Germline CDR1 is SGHKS and CDR2 is YYEKEE (reference sequence). V shed 2 bases, J shed 2 bases, and the junction held 12 bases outside the gene matches. The CDR3 spans 18 residues. The CDR3 coding sequence is TGTGCCAGCAGCTTACATCTCCAGCGGGGGGCCTACACAGATACGCAGTATTTT. It specifies CASSLHLQRGAYTDTQYF.

The genes are TRBV13 and TRBJ1-6; no firm D call. The V gene's germline CDR1 is PRHDT and CDR2 FYEKMQ (reference sequence). With 0 bases removed from V and 5 bases from J, the gap between germline ends came to 5 bases. CDR3 length: 14 residues. DNA for the CDR3: TGTGCCAGCAGCTTAGGGCGGAATAATTCACCCCTCCACTTT. The encoded protein is CASSLGRNNSPLHF.

The V and J genes are TRBV7-2 and TRBJ1-4, with D tentatively TRBD1 (5 bases). The germline V gene has CDR1 SGHTA and CDR2 FQGNSA. The CDR3 length is 11 residues. Trimming removed 11 bases from V and 4 bases from J, with 8 bases in between. The CDR3 sequence is CASGVNEKLFF. The CDR3 DNA is TGTGCCTCGGGGGTTAATGAAAAACTGTTTTTT. Supplemented by reference TRBV7-2 and TRBJ1-4, the full variable domain reads GAGVSQSPSNKVTEKGKDVELRCDPISGHTALYWYRQSLGQGLEFLIYFQGNSAPDKSGLPSDRFSAERTGGSVSTLTIQRTQQEDSAVYLCASGVNEKLFFGSGTQLSVL.

The rearrangement joins TRBV27 to TRBJ1-2, with D tentatively TRBD1 (6 bases). This CDR3 has 18 residues. The V gene lost 6 bases and the J gene lost 4 bases, with 27 bases spanning the gap. Germline lookup yields CDR1 MNHEY and CDR2 SMNVEV (reference sequence). CDR3 sequence reads: CASRVSPQGLNLLYGYTF. The CDR3 bases are TGTGCCAGCAGGGTGAGTCCACAGGGCCTAAACCTTCTCTATGGCTACACCTTC.

V and J are TRBV5-3 and TRBJ2-7; 9 nucleotides agree with TRBD2. TRBV5-3 qualifies as an ORF whose function is uncertain. The CDR3 is 18 residues long. With V trimmed by 4 bases and J by 6 bases, 20 bases remained unmatched. CDR3 sequence reads: CARSRNPHQRGAKGEQYF. CDR3 DNA sequence: TGTGCCAGAAGCCGAAACCCCCACCAGCGGGGGGCGAAGGGCGAGCAGTACTTC.

The rearrangement uses TRBV6-6 and TRBJ2-1, with 8 bases that match TRBD1. Unmatched junction bases numbered 5, after V lost 0 bases and J lost 4 bases. The CDR3 has 16 residues. Germline CDR1 and CDR2: MNHNY and SVGAGI (reference sequence). The CDR3 sequence is CASSYSGQVFYNEQFF. CDR3 in DNA: TGTGCCAGCAGTTACTCGGGACAGGTTTTTTACAATGAGCAGTTCTTC.

The V and J genes are TRBV6-6 and TRBJ1-6; D is perhaps TRBD1 (5 bases). The CDR3 runs 15 residues. The germline V gene has CDR1 MNHNY and CDR2 SVGAGI (reference sequence). Trimming cost V 2 bases and J 9 bases, with 14 bases left between them. In nucleotides, the CDR3 is TGTGCCAGCAGTTACGTGTCGGGGGGTGGTTCACCCCTCCACTTT. It codes for CASSYVSGGGSPLHF.

The chain links TRBV19 to TRBJ2-2; a weak D match, TRBD1 (6 bases). V gave up 4 bases and J gave up 3 bases, with 6 bases separating them. From germline, CDR1 is LNHDA and CDR2 SQIVND (reference sequence). There are 13 residues in the CDR3. The CDR3 DNA is TGTGCCAGTAGTAGGACAGACACCGGGGAGCTGTTTTTT. Protein: CASSRTDTGELFF.

The rearrangement joins TRBV5-1 to TRBJ2-5; a possible D gene is TRBD1 (6 bases). The V end was cut by 1 base, the J end by 10 bases, with 20 bases between. The germline V gene has CDR1 SGHRS and CDR2 YFSETQ. The CDR3 loop spans 15 amino acids. The CDR3 reads CASSLSGTSIVDQYF. The CDR3 coding sequence is TGCGCCAGCAGCTTGTCCGGGACATCCATTGTCGACCAGTACTTC.

This clone was counted only a few times. The V gene is TRBV6-6, the J gene TRBJ2-7, with a possible D match to TRBD1 (6 bases). Germline V CDR1 and CDR2: MNHNY, SVGAGI (reference sequence). V was cut by 6 bases and J by 2 bases, with 8 bases left in between. The CDR3 extends over 12 amino acids. The CDR3 DNA reads as TGTGCCAGCAGCAGGGGAACCTACGAGCAGTACTTC. It encodes CASSRGTYEQYF.

The chain employs TRBV11-3 and TRBJ2-5; D not certain. V lost 4 bases to trimming and J lost 4 bases, with 13 bases between them. The CDR3 covers 14 residues. In germline, CDR1 is SGHNT, CDR2 YENEEA. CDR3 amino acids: CASSSHVNRETQYF. The CDR3 DNA sequence: TGTGCCAGCAGCTCACACGTAAACAGAGAGACCCAGTACTTC.

The chain has TRBV27 and TRBJ2-5, with a weak D call TRBD2 (7 bases). The DNA matches TRBJ2-7 better at its end, which makes the J call doubtful. The CDR3 consists of 15 residues. The germline V gene encodes CDR1 MNHEY and CDR2 SMNVEV (reference sequence). CDR3 protein: CASSKRGHPDGEQYF. CDR3 nucleotides: TGTGCCAGCAGTAAGCGGGGACATCCCGACGGCGAGCAGTACTTC.

The rearrangement links TRBV4-3 to TRBJ1-6, with a possible D match to TRBD1 (5 bases). Per the germline V gene, CDR1 is LGHNA and CDR2 is YSLEER. V shed 1 base and J shed 9 bases, with 10 bases lying between them. The CDR3 contains 14 residues. For the CDR3, the DNA is TGCGCCAGCAGCCAAGCGCAGGGCGGTTCACCCCTCCACTTT. This codes for CASSQAQGGSPLHF.

The chain links TRBV7-9 to TRBJ1-2; TRBD1 matches 9 bases. The ends lost 5 bases at V and 2 bases at J; junction bases unmatched: 6. The CDR3 is 15 amino acids. Germline CDR1 reads SEHNR; CDR2 reads FQNEAQ (reference sequence). Here the CDR3 reads CASSEWTGDNYGYTF. CDR3 sequence (DNA): TGTGCCAGCAGCGAATGGACAGGGGACAACTATGGCTACACCTTC.

The chain joins TRBV28 to TRBJ1-2; TRBD1 aligns across 7 bases. V dropped 10 bases and J dropped 3; count of bases not matched to a gene: 8. This CDR3 has 13 amino acids. Germline CDR1 and CDR2: MDHEN and SYDVKM. The DNA for the CDR3 is TGTGCCACCCAAACAGGGACAGACTATGGCTACACCTTC. This translates into CATQTGTDYGYTF.

V gene TRBV5-1 combines with J gene TRBJ2-1, with 9 positions matching TRBD1. The junction had 7 bases not matched to a gene; V was cut back by 1 base and J by 8 bases. The CDR3 loop spans 15 amino acids. Germline V CDR1 and CDR2: SGHRS, YFSETQ. The CDR3 DNA is TGCGCCAGCAGCTTGAACAGGGGGCGCGGGGATGAGCAGTTCTTC. This gives the protein CASSLNRGRGDEQFF.

This chain uses TRBV28 with TRBJ2-4; maybe TRBD1 (5 bases). This CDR3 is built from 12 residues. Germline V gene data show CDR1 as MDHEN and CDR2 as SYDVKM. Trimming shortened V by 8 bases and J by 9 bases, and 14 bases separated the two germline ends. CDR3 loop: CASSTGDGIQYF. CDR3 in DNA: TGTGCCAGCTCCACAGGAGATGGCATTCAGTACTTC. Based on the CDR3 plus reference TRBV28 and TRBJ2-4, the full variable domain is DVKVTQSSRYLVKRTGEKVFLECVQDMDHENMFWYRQDPGLGLRLIYFSYDVKMKEKGDIPEGYSVSREKKERFSLILESASTNQTSMYLCASSTGDGIQYFGAGTRLSVL.

The chain links TRBV6-1 to TRBJ1-6, with 8 bases lining up with TRBD1. V shed 6 bases and J 9 bases; nucleotides not matched to a gene: 1. Looked up from germline, CDR1 is MNHNS and CDR2 is SASEGT. The CDR3 covers 12 residues. The DNA for the CDR3 is TGTGCCAGCAGAACAGGGGGTTCACCCCTCCACTTT. Its translation: CASRTGGSPLHF.

The chain carries TRBV7-9 and TRBJ2-5; no clear D. CDR1 is SEHNR, CDR2 FQNEAQ, per germline (reference sequence). CDR3 length equals 15 residues. The V gene lost 5 bases and the J gene lost 2 bases, with 15 bases spanning the gap. This chain's CDR3 is CASSHRFGGQETQYF. As DNA, the CDR3 is TGTGCCAGCAGCCACCGGTTCGGCGGACAAGAGACCCAGTACTTC.

The rearrangement joins TRBV5-4 to TRBJ2-7; 10 nucleotides agree with TRBD1. This CDR3 comprises 16 residues. After removal of 4 bases from V and 4 bases from J, the junction contained 11 bases not matched to a gene. Germline V lookup: CDR1 SGHNT, CDR2 YYREEE (reference sequence). This chain's CDR3 is CASSQDVLDRGYEQYF. The CDR3 DNA reads as TGTGCCAGCAGCCAAGACGTTCTGGACAGGGGGTACGAGCAGTACTTC.